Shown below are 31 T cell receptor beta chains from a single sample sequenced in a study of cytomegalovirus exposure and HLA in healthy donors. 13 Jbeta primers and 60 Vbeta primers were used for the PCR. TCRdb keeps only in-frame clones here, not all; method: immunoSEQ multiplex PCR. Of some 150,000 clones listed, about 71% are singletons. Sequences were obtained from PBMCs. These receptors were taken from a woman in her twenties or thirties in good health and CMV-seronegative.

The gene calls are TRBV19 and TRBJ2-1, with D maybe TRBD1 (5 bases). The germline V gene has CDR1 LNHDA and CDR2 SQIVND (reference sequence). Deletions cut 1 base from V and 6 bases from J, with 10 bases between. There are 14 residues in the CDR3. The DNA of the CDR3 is TGTGCCAGTAGTATAGTCCCAGGGCTCAATGAGCAGTTCTTC. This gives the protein CASSIVPGLNEQFF.

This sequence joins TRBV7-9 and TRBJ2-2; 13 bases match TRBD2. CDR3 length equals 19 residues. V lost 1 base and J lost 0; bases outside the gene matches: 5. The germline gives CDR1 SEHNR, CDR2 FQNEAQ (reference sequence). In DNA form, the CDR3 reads TGTGCCAGCAGCTTAGGCTGGACTAGCGGGGGATCGAACACCGGGGAGCTGTTTTTT. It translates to CASSLGWTSGGSNTGELFF.

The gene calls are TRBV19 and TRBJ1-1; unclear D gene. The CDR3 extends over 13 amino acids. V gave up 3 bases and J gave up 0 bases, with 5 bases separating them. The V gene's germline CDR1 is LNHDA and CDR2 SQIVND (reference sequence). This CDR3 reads CASSIPLNTEAFF. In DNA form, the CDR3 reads TGTGCCAGTAGTATTCCTCTGAACACTGAAGCTTTCTTT.

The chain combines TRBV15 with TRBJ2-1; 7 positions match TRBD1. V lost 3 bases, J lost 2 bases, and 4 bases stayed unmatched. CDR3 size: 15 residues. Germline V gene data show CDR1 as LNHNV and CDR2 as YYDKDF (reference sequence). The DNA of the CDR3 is TGTGCCACCAGCAGGGAGACAGGGACCTACAATGAGCAGTTCTTC. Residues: CATSRETGTYNEQFF.

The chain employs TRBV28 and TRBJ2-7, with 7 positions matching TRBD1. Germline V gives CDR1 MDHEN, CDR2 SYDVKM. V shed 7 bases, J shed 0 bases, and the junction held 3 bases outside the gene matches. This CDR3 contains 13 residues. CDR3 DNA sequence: TGTGCCAGCACTAGGGACAGCTCCTACGAGCAGTACTTC. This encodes CASTRDSSYEQYF.

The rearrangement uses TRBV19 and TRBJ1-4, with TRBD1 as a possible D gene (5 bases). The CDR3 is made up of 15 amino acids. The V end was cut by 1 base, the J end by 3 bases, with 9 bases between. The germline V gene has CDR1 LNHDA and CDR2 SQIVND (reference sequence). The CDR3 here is CASSIGGAANEKLFF. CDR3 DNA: TGTGCCAGTAGTATAGGTGGGGCAGCTAATGAAAAACTGTTTTTT.

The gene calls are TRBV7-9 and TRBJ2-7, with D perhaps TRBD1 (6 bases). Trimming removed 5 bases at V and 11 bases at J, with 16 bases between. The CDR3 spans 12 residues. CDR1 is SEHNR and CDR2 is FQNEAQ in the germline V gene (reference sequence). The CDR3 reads CASSQQGSEKYF. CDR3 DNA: TGTGCCAGCAGCCAACAGGGTAGTGAAAAGTACTTC.

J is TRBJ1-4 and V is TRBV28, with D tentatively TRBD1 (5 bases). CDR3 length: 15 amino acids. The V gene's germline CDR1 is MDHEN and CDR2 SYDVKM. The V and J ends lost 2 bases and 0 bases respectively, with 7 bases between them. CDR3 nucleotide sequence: TGTGCCAGCAGTTTAGGGGGGGCAACTAATGAAAAACTGTTTTTT. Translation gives CASSLGGATNEKLFF. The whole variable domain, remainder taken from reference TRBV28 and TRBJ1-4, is DVKVTQSSRYLVKRTGEKVFLECVQDMDHENMFWYRQDPGLGLRLIYFSYDVKMKEKGDIPEGYSVSREKKERFSLILESASTNQTSMYLCASSLGGATNEKLFFGSGTQLSVL.

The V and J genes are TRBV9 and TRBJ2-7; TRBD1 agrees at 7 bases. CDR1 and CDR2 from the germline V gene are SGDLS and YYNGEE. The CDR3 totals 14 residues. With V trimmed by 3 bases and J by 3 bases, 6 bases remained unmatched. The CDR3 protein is CASSEGQFYYEQYF. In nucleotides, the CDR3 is TGTGCCAGCAGCGAGGGACAGTTTTACTACGAGCAGTACTTC.

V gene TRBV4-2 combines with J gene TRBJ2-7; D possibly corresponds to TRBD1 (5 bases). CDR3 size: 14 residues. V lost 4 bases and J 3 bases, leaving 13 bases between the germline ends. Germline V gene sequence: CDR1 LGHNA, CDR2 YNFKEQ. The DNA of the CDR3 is TGTGCCAGCAGCCCAAGACAGCCAGGCTACGAGCAGTACTTC. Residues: CASSPRQPGYEQYF.

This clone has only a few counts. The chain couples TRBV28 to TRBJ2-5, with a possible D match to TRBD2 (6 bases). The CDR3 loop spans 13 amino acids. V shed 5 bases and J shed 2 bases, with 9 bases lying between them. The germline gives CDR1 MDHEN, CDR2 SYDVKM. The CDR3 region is CASSPGTQETQYF. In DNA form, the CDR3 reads TGTGCCAGCAGTCCAGGGACTCAAGAGACCCAGTACTTC. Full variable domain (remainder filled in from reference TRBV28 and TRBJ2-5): DVKVTQSSRYLVKRTGEKVFLECVQDMDHENMFWYRQDPGLGLRLIYFSYDVKMKEKGDIPEGYSVSREKKERFSLILESASTNQTSMYLCASSPGTQETQYFGPGTRLLVL.

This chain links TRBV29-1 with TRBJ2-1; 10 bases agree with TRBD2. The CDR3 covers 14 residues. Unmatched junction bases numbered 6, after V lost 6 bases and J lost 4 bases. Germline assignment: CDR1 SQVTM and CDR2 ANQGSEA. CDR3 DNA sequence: TGCAGCGTCCTAGCGGGAGAGGAGTACAATGAGCAGTTCTTC. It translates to CSVLAGEEYNEQFF.

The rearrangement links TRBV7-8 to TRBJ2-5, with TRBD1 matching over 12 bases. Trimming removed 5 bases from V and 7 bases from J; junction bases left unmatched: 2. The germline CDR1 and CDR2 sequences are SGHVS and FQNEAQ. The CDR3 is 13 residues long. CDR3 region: CASSGTGGATQYF. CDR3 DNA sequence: TGTGCCAGCAGCGGGACAGGGGGCGCGACCCAGTACTTC.

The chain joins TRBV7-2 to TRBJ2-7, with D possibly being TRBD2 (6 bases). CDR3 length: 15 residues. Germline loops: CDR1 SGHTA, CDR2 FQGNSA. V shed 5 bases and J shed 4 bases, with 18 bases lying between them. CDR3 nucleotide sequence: TGTGCCAGCAGCCAAGCCGGGACTGCCTCGTACGAGCAGTACTTC. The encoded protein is CASSQAGTASYEQYF.

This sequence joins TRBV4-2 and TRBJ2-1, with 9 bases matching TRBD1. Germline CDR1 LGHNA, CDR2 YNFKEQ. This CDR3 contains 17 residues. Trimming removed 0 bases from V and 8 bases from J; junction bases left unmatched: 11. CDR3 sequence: CASSQDAGQGKGDEQFF. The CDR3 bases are TGTGCCAGCAGCCAAGATGCGGGACAGGGTAAGGGGGATGAGCAGTTCTTC.

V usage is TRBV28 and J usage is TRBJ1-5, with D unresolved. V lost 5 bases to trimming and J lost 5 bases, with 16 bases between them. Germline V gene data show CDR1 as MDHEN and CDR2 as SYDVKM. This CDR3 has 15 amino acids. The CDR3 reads CASSATLIPYQPQHF. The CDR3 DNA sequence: TGTGCCAGCAGTGCGACTTTAATCCCCTATCAGCCCCAGCATTTT.

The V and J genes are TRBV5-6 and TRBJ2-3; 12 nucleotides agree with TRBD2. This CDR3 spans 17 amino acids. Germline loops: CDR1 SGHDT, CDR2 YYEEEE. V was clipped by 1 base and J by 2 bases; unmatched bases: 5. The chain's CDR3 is CASSLLGLAGLTDTQYF. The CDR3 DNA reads TGTGCCAGCAGCTTGCTGGGACTAGCGGGCCTCACAGATACGCAGTATTTT.

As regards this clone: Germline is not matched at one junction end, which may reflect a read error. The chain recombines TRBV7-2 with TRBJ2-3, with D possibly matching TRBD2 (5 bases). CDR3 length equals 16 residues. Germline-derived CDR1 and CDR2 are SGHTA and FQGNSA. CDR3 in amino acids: CASSLVAGAGSDAQYF. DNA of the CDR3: TGTGCCAGCAGCTTAGTCGCGGGCGCGGGCTCAGATGCGCAGTATTTT.

CDR3 residues: CAISEPRGLWGFF. For the CDR3, the DNA is TGTGCCATCAGTGAGCCTAGGGGGCTTTGGGGGTTCTTC. The rearrangement uses TRBV10-3 and TRBJ2-1; 7 nucleotides match TRBD1. The length of the CDR3 is 13 residues. Germline V CDR1 and CDR2: ENHRY, SYGVKD. V trimming: 2 bases; J trimming: 15 bases; junction bases outside the gene matches: 10.

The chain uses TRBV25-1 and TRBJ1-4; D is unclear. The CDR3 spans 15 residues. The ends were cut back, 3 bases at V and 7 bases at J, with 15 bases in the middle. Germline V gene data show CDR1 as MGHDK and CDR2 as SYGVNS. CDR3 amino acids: CASSDPGTLGEKLFF. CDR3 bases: TGTGCCAGCAGTGACCCCGGAACCCTAGGTGAAAAACTGTTTTTT.

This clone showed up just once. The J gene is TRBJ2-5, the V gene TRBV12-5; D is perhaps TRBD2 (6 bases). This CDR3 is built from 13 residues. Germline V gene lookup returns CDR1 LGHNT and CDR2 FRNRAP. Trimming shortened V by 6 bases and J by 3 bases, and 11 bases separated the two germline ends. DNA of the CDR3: TGTGCTAGTGGGTCTTCGGGGGAAGAGACCCAGTACTTC. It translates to CASGSSGEETQYF.

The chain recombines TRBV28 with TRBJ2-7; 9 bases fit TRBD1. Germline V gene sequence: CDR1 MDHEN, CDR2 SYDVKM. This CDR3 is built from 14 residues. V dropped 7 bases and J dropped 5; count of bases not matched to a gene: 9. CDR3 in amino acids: CASTPAGDRDEQYF. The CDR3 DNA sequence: TGTGCCAGCACGCCGGCCGGGGACAGGGACGAGCAGTACTTC.

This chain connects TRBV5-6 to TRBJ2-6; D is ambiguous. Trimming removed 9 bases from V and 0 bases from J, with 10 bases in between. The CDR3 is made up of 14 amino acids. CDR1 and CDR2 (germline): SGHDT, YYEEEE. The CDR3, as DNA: TGTGCCACCTCAGGTTACTCTGGGGCCAACGTCCTGACTTTC. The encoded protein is CATSGYSGANVLTF.

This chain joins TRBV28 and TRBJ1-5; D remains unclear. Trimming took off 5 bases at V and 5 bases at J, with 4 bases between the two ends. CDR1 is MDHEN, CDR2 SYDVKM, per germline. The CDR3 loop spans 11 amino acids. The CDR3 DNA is TGTGCCAGCAGTACAGATCAGCCCCAGCATTTT. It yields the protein CASSTDQPQHF.

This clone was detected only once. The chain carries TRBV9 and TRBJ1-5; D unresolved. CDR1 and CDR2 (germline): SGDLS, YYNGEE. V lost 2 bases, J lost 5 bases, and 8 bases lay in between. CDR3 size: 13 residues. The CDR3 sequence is CASSVDNDQPQHF. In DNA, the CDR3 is TGTGCCAGCAGCGTCGACAACGATCAGCCCCAGCATTTT.

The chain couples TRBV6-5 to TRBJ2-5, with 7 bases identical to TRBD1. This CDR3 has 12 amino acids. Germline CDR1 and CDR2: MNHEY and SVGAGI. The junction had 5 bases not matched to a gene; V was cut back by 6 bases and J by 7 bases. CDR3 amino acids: CASRGTAGTQYF. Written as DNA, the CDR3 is TGTGCCAGCAGGGGGACAGCTGGGACCCAGTACTTC.

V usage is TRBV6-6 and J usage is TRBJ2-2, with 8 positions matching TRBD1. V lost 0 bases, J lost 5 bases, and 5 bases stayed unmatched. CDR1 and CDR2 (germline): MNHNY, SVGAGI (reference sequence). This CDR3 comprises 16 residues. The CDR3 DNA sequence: TGTGCCAGCAGTTACTCGGAGACAGGGGTGACCGGGGAGCTGTTTTTT. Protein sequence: CASSYSETGVTGELFF.

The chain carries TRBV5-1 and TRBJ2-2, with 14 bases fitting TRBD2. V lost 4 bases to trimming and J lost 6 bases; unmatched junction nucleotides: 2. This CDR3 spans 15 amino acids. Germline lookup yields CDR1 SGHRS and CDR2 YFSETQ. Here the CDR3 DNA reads TGCGCCAGCAGCCCGGGACTAGCGGGAGCCGGGGAGCTGTTTTTT. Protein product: CASSPGLAGAGELFF.

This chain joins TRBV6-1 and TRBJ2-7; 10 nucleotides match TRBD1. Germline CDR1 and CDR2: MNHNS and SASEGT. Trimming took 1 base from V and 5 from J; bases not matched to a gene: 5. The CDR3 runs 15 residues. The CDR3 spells CASSEVGQGGNEQYF. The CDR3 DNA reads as TGTGCCAGCAGTGAAGTAGGACAGGGGGGAAACGAGCAGTACTTC.

The CDR3 loop reads CSVTGLGSTGELFF. CDR3 nucleotides: TGCAGCGTCACCGGACTAGGTAGTACCGGGGAGCTGTTTTTT. This chain joins TRBV29-1 and TRBJ2-2; TRBD2 agrees at 7 bases. J gave up 5 bases and V 6 bases, and 9 bases lay outside the gene matches. Germline V lookup: CDR1 SQVTM, CDR2 ANQGSEA. The CDR3 is 14 amino acids.

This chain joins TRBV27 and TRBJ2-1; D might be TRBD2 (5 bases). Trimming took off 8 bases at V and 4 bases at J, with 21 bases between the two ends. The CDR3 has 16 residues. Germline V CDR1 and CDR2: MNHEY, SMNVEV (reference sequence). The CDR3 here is CASGLRLAGFYNEQFF. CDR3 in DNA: TGTGCCAGCGGACTCCGATTGGCGGGTTTTTACAATGAGCAGTTCTTC.